This T cell receptor (beta chain) comes out of a study of cytomegalovirus exposure and HLA in healthy donors. Sequencing used immunoSEQ multiplex PCR; TCRdb keeps in-frame clones, though not all of them. This table has under 75,000 clones, over 90% appearing once. To note about this clone: Antigen specificity is unknown.

V was clipped by 11 bases and J by 7 bases; unmatched bases: 36. The germline gives CDR1 LNHDA, CDR2 SQIVND (reference sequence). This CDR3 has 21 amino acids. General observations from the study: The study found most TCR sequences rare, yet found some public TCRs in many donors. The study put 150 or so TCR beta chains on its list as cytomegalovirus-associated.

V usage is TRBV19 and J usage is TRBJ1-2; TRBD1 aligns across 8 bases. This clonotype was sampled from a young woman in good health and CMV-seropositive. What was sequenced was PBMCs. The CDR3 bases are TGTGCCGCAGTAGGTGGGTTTACCTTGACGGGACAGGATCACCCATTATGTGGCTACACCTTC. As protein: CAAVGGFTLTGQDHPLCGYTF. The full variable domain, with the rest looked up from reference TRBV19 and TRBJ1-2, is DGGITQSPKYLFRKEGQNVTLSCEQNLNHDAMYWYRQDPGQGLRLIYYSQIVNDFQKGDIAEGYSVSREKKESFPLTVTSAQKNPTAFYLCAAVGGFTLTGQDHPLCGYTFGSGTRLTVV.